This T cell receptor (beta chain) was captured in a study of immune evolution from preneoplasia to lung adenocarcinoma. Assay: immunoSEQ multiplex PCR; the TCRdb copy retains only in-frame clones and omits some. The data contain about 7,500 clones, roughly three quarters of them singletons. Patient tissue came from resections in Japan or China, 2014–2017. Premalignant or tumor cells were enriched by macro-dissection after pathologic assessment. The clonotype comes from a person aged 40 to 49 with lung adenocarcinoma. Sequenced input: FFPE invasive lung adenocarcinoma tissue.

The DNA for the CDR3 is TGTGCCAGCAGTCCACCTAGCACAGATACGCAGTATTTT. This gives the protein CASSPPSTDTQYF. The chain recombines TRBV28 with TRBJ2-3; D ambiguous. Germline V gene data show CDR1 as MDHEN and CDR2 as SYDVKM. The CDR3 runs to 13 residues. V was shortened by 5 bases and J by 0 bases, with 6 bases between the two germline ends.